The next 15 T cell receptor beta chains were all read from a single sample in a study of CD8+CD57+ T cells in acquired aplastic anemia. The template used for profiling TCR beta VDJ and CDR3 was genomic DNA. One entry per CDR3 protein, called by TCRdb with MiXCR from the reads. The sample gives a few hundred thousand distinct CDR3 sequences, approximately 57% of which show up once; 8% is in the top ten. The sample taken for sequencing was sorted CD4+, CD8+, or CD8+CD57+ T cells (not recorded which) from PBMCs. Receptors originate from a human donor with severe aplastic anemia or a healthy control (not recorded which).

This clonotype has only a few counts. V and J are TRBV19 and TRBJ2-1; 12 nucleotides agree with TRBD2. V lost 5 bases and J lost 7; bases outside the gene matches: 6. Per the germline V gene, CDR1 is LNHDA and CDR2 is SQIVND (reference sequence). This CDR3 has 15 residues. The CDR3: CASSLAGGPSNEQFF. In nucleotides, the CDR3 is TGTGCCAGTAGTCTAGCGGGAGGGCCGAGTAATGAGCAGTTCTTC.

The chain carries TRBV9 and TRBJ2-5; D possibly matches TRBD1 or TRBD2 (5 bases each). Trimming took off 4 bases at V and 12 bases at J, with 25 bases between the two ends. Germline assignment: CDR1 SGDLS and CDR2 YYNGEE. The CDR3 sequence is 15 residues long. DNA for the CDR3: TGTGCCAGCAGCCGTGGGGGTTACGCCTCCGATCCCAAGTACTTC. Its translation is CASSRGGYASDPKYF.

V gene TRBV6-1 combines with J gene TRBJ2-7, with D possibly being TRBD1 (6 bases). The CDR3 is 14 residues long. The germline V gene has CDR1 MNHNS and CDR2 SASEGT. The germline V and J ends were trimmed by 7 bases and 3 bases, with 16 bases remaining between them. The CDR3 bases are TGTGCCAGCAAGACAGGTGGGGGCCTCTACGAGCAGTACTTC. Its translation: CASKTGGGLYEQYF.

V gene TRBV12-3 or TRBV12-4 combines with J gene TRBJ1-5; TRBD1 might be the D (5 bases). The V end was cut by 5 bases, the J end by 4 bases, with 9 bases between. The CDR3 consists of 13 residues. The DNA of the CDR3 is TGTGCCAGCAGTCCGCGACAGAATCAGCCCCAGCATTTT. This encodes CASSPRQNQPQHF.

Remarks on this clonotype: The junction and the germline gene differ at one end; a read error may be behind it. The gene calls are TRBV25-1 and TRBJ2-3, with TRBD2 matching 8 bases. This CDR3 spans 16 amino acids. The V gene's germline CDR1 is MGHDK and CDR2 SYGVNS. The CDR3 DNA follows: TGTGCCAGTAGTGACTCTGCGGGGGGCCCCACAGATACGCAGTATTTT. It specifies CASSDSAGGPTDTQYF.

The V gene is TRBV7-9, the J gene TRBJ2-1, with D possibly called TRBD1 or TRBD2 (5 bases each). CDR3 length: 14 amino acids. Trimming took off 5 bases at V and 7 bases at J, with 15 bases between the two ends. Germline values: CDR1 SEHNR, CDR2 FQNEAQ (reference sequence). CDR3 sequence (DNA): TGTGCCAGCAGCGCTCCGGGACCTCTTAATGAGCAGTTCTTC. Residues: CASSAPGPLNEQFF. Filled out from reference TRBV7-9 and TRBJ2-1, the complete variable domain reads DTGVSQNPRHKITKRGQNVTFRCDPISEHNRLYWYRQTLGQGPEFLTYFQNEAQLEKSRLLSDRFSAERPKGSFSTLEIQRTEQGDSAMYLCASSAPGPLNEQFFGPGTRLTVL.

This chain connects TRBV7-9 to TRBJ1-5; 7 bases fit TRBD1. CDR1 is SEHNR, CDR2 FQNEAQ, per germline (reference sequence). Trimming at V came to 4 bases and at J to 7 bases, leaving 7 bases not matched to a gene. The CDR3 contains 14 residues. The CDR3 DNA reads TGTGCCAGCAGCTCCGACAGGGATAAACAGCCCCAGCATTTT. Its protein is CASSSDRDKQPQHF.

This clonotype was found once. One junction end does not reproduce the germline sequence, and a read error may be involved. The chain joins TRBV12-3 or TRBV12-4 to TRBJ1-5; D uncertain. The CDR3 is made up of 14 amino acids. The CDR3 coding sequence is TGTGCCAGAAGTTTAGCGCTAAGTGGTCAGCCACAGCATTTT. It translates to CARSLALSGQPQHF.

About this clonotype itself: One junction end disagrees with the germline gene, perhaps due to a read error. The chain employs TRBV7-9 and TRBJ2-7; 9 nucleotides agree with TRBD1. The length of the CDR3 is 14 residues. Germline V lookup: CDR1 SEHNR, CDR2 FQNEAQ (reference sequence). CDR3 nucleotides: TGCGCCAGCAGCCACGGGACAGGGCTCTACGAGCAGTACTTC. Its protein is CASSHGTGLYEQYF.

The chain recombines TRBV19 with TRBJ1-5; D possibly corresponds to TRBD1 (5 bases). CDR3 length equals 16 residues. The V gene lost 8 bases and the J gene lost 4 bases, with 21 bases spanning the gap. Germline assignment: CDR1 LNHDA and CDR2 SQIVND (reference sequence). The CDR3 region is CASRKGDGLLNQPQHF. CDR3 DNA sequence: TGTGCCAGTCGAAAAGGGGACGGCCTGCTGAATCAGCCCCAGCATTTT.

This chain uses TRBV20-1 with TRBJ2-3; D may be TRBD1 (6 bases). Germline CDR1 and CDR2: DFQATT and SNEGSKA (reference sequence). This CDR3 is built from 14 residues. V dropped 6 bases and J dropped 1 base, with 14 bases sitting between them. DNA for the CDR3: TGCAGTGCCCAGGACAGAAGAGGCACAGATACGCAGTATTTT. Translation: CSAQDRRGTDTQYF.

This chain connects TRBV25-1 to TRBJ2-1; 9 bases map to TRBD1. Germline-derived CDR1 and CDR2 are MGHDK and SYGVNS. The V gene end was trimmed by 6 bases and the J gene end by 1 base; junction bases not matched to a gene: 4. This CDR3 contains 15 residues. The CDR3 is CASSSGTGSYNEQFF. CDR3 DNA sequence: TGTGCCAGCAGCTCAGGGACAGGGTCCTACAATGAGCAGTTCTTC.

This clonotype was picked up many times. The chain combines TRBV5-1 with TRBJ1-3, with 7 bases matching TRBD1. In germline, CDR1 is SGHRS, CDR2 YFSETQ. The CDR3 has 16 amino acids. Trimming removed 0 bases from V and 3 bases from J; junction bases left unmatched: 6. The CDR3 nucleotides are TGCGCCAGCAGCTTGGCTCCAGGGGGAATTGGAAACACCATATATTTT. Translated: CASSLAPGGIGNTIYF.

The chain joins TRBV9 to TRBJ2-5; weak D call: TRBD1 (5 bases). V was pared by 3 bases and J by 2 bases, with 11 bases between. Germline CDR1 reads SGDLS; CDR2 reads YYNGEE. This CDR3 spans 14 amino acids. In DNA, the CDR3 is TGTGCCAGCAGCGCCGCAGGGTTGCAAGAGACCCAGTACTTC. It yields the protein CASSAAGLQETQYF. Based on the CDR3 plus reference TRBV9 and TRBJ2-5, the full variable domain is DSGVTQTPKHLITATGQRVTLRCSPRSGDLSVYWYQQSLDQGLQFLIQYYNGEERAKGNILERFSAQQFPDLHSELNLSSLELGDSALYFCASSAAGLQETQYFGPGTRLLVL.

The V and J genes are TRBV7-2 and TRBJ2-3, with 7 bases aligning to TRBD2. After removal of 3 bases from V and 5 bases from J, the junction contained 8 bases not matched to a gene. The germline gives CDR1 SGHTA, CDR2 FQGNSA. The CDR3 has 15 residues. CDR3 sequence: CASSLFGGEGDTQYF. CDR3 DNA sequence: TGTGCCAGCAGCTTGTTTGGGGGGGAGGGAGATACGCAGTATTTT.